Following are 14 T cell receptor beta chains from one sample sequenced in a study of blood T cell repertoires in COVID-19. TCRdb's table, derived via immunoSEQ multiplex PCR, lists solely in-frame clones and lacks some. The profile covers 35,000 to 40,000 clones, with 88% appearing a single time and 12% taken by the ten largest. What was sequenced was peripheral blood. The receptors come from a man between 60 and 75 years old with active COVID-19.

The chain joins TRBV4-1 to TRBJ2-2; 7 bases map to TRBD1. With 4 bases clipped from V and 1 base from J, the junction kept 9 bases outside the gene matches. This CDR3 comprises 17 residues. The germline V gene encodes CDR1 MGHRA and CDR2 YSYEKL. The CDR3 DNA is TGCGCCAGCAGCCTGGGTTCTGGGACAGTGAACACCGGGGAGCTGTTTTTT. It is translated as CASSLGSGTVNTGELFF.

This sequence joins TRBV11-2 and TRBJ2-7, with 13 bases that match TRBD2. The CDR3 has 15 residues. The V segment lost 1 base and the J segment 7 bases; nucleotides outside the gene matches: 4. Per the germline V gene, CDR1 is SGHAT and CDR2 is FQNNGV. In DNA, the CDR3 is TGTGCCAGCAGCTTAGTACTAGCGGGAGGGAGTGAGCAGTACTTC. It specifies CASSLVLAGGSEQYF.

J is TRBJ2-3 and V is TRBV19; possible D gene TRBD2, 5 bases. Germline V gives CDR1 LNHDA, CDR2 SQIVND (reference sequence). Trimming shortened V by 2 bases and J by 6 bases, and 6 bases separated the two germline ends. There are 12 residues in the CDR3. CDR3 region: CASSIRRDTQYF. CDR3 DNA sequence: TGTGCCAGTAGTATACGGAGGGATACGCAGTATTTT.

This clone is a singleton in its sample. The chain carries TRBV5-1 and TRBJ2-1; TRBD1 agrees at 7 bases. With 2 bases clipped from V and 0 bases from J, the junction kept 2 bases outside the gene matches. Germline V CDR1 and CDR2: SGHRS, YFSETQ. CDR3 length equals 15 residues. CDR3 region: CASSLGGNSYNEQFF. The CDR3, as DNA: TGCGCCAGCAGCTTAGGGGGCAACTCCTACAATGAGCAGTTCTTC.

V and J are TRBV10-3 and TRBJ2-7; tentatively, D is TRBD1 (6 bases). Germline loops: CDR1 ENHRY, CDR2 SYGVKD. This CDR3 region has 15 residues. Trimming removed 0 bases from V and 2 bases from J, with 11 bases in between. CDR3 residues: CAISESGAGPYEQYF. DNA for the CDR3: TGTGCCATCAGTGAGTCGGGGGCAGGACCCTACGAGCAGTACTTC.

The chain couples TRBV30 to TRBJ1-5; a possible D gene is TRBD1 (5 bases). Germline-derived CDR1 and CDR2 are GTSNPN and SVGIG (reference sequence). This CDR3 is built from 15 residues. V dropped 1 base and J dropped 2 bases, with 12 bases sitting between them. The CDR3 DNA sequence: TGTGCCTGGAGTGGGGGCCAGTGGGGCAATCAGCCCCAGCATTTT. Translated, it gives CAWSGGQWGNQPQHF.

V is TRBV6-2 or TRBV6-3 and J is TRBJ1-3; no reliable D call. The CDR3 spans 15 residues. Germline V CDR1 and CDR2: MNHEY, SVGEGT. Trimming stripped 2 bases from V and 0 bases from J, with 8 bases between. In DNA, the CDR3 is TGTGCCAGCAGTTACCTTCCTCTCTCTGGAAACACCATATATTTT. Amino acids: CASSYLPLSGNTIYF.

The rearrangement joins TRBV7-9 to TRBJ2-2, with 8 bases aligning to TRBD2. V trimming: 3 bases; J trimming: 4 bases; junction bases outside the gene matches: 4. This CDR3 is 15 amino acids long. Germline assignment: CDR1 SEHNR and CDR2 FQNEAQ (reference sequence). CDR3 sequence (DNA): TGTGCCAGCAGCTTCGGAGCGGGAGCCACCGGGGAGCTGTTTTTT. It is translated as CASSFGAGATGELFF.

The CDR3 reads CASSEVSGSSYNEQFF. The DNA of the CDR3 is TGTGCCAGCAGTGAAGTTAGCGGGAGCTCCTACAATGAGCAGTTCTTC. The rearrangement joins TRBV6-1 to TRBJ2-1; 9 positions agree with TRBD2. Per germline, CDR1 MNHNS and CDR2 SASEGT. This CDR3 has 16 amino acids. J was trimmed by 0 bases and V by 1 base; bases with no gene match: 1.

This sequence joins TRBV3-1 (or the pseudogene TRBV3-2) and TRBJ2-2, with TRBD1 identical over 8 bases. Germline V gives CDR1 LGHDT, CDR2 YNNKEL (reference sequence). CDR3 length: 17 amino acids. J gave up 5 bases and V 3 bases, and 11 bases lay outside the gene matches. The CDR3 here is CASSHPRIRGPTGELFF. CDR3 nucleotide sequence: TGTGCCAGCAGCCACCCACGGATCAGGGGGCCAACCGGGGAGCTGTTTTTT.

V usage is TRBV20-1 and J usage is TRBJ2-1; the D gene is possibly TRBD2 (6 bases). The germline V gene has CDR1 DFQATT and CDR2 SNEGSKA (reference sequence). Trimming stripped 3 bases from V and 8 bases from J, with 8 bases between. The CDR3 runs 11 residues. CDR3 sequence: CSASRGDEQFF. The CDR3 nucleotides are TGCAGTGCTAGCCGCGGGGATGAGCAGTTCTTC.

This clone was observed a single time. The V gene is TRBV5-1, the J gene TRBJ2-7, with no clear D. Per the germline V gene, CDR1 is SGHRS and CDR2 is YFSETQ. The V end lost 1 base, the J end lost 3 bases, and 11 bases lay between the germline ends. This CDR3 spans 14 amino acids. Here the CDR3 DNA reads TGCGCCAGCAGCTTGACAGCCAGGTTCTACGAGCAGTACTTC. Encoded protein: CASSLTARFYEQYF.

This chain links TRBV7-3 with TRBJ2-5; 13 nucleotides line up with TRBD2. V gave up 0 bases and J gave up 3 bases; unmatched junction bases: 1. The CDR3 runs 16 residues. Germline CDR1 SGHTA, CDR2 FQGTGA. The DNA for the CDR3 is TGTGCCAGCAGCTTAACGGGGACTAGCGGGGAAGAGACCCAGTACTTC. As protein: CASSLTGTSGEETQYF.

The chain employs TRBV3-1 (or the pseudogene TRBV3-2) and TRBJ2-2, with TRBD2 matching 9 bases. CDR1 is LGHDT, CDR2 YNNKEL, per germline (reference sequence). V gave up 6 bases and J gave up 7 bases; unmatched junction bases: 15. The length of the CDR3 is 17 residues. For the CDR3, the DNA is TGTGCCAGCAGTCCGACAATAGCGGGAGCGAGTGGCGGGGAGCTGTTTTTT. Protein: CASSPTIAGASGGELFF.